The sequence of this TCR beta chain was determined in a study of shared clonotypes between healthy human individuals. TCRdb keeps only in-frame clones here, not all; method: immunoSEQ multiplex PCR. The table records more than 400,000 clones, 95% to 97% of them present only once. Germline CDR1 and CDR2: MGHRA and YSYEKL. Deletions cut 5 bases from V and 5 bases from J, with 34 bases between. The CDR3 has 22 residues. V is TRBV4-1 and J is TRBJ2-6; possibly TRBD2 for D (5 bases). The source is a woman aged 25-40 years in good health. The material sequenced was naive CD4+ T cells sorted from blood. This sample's subset: CD45RA+ positively selected. CDR3 residues: CASSGSTRAARLPQSRANVLTF. The CDR3 DNA reads TGCGCCAGCAGCGGATCGACGAGAGCAGCGCGACTACCACAAAGTCGGGCCAACGTCCTGACTTTC.